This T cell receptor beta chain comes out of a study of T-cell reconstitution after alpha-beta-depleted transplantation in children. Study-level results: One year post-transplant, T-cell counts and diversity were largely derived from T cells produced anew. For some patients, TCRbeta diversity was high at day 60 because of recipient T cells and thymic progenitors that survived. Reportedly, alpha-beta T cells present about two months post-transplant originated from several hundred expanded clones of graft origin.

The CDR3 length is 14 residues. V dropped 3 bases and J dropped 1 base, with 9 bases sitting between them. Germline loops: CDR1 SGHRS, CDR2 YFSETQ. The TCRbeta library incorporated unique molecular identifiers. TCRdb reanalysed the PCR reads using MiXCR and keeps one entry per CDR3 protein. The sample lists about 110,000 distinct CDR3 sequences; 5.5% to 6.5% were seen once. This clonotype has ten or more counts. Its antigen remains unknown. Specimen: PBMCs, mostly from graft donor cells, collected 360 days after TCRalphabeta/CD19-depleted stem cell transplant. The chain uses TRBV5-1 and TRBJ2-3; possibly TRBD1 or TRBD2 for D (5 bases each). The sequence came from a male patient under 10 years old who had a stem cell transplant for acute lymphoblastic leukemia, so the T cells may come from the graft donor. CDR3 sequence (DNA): TGCGCCAGCAGCTCGGGGCCGGGCACAGATACGCAGTATTTT. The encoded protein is CASSSGPGTDTQYF.